These 32 T cell receptor beta chains originate from one sample sequenced in a study of Ad26.COV2.S vaccination and SARS-CoV-2 variants. Treatment defined: some 19 received Ad26.COV2.S at low or high dose, single or two shots; 5 received placebo; per-sample allocation not given. Vaccine and placebo recipients were sampled on day 63 after the first injection. Profiled with immunoSEQ multiplex PCR; TCRdb holds only in-frame clones, not every one. The data contain about 430,000 clones, roughly 90% of them singletons. This material consisted of peripheral blood, taken in a trial of Ad26.COV2.S vaccine versus placebo. All receptors derive from a person between 18 and 65 years old who received the Ad26.COV2.S COVID-19 vaccine or a placebo.

The rearrangement joins TRBV7-9 to TRBJ2-1; TRBD2 aligns across 7 bases. V lost 4 bases to trimming and J lost 0 bases; unmatched junction nucleotides: 9. This CDR3 has 17 amino acids. Germline values: CDR1 SEHNR, CDR2 FQNEAQ (reference sequence). CDR3 sequence reads: CASSSTTTSDSYNEQFF. The DNA for the CDR3 is TGTGCCAGCAGCTCAACGACAACTAGCGACTCCTACAATGAGCAGTTCTTC.

V gene TRBV6-5 combines with J gene TRBJ2-7; 9 bases align to TRBD1. Germline loops: CDR1 MNHEY, CDR2 SVGAGI. V lost 8 bases to trimming and J lost 6 bases; unmatched junction nucleotides: 11. The CDR3 length is 14 residues. The CDR3 sequence: CASSRPGQGAEQYF. The CDR3, as DNA: TGTGCCAGCTCGCGACCGGGACAGGGTGCCGAGCAGTACTTC.

The CDR3 DNA sequence: TGCGCCAGCAGTGGGTCAGGGGCGAGCACCGGGGAGCTGTTTTTT. Its protein product is CASSGSGASTGELFF. This chain connects TRBV10-1 to TRBJ2-2; a possible D gene is TRBD1 (6 bases). CDR3 length: 15 amino acids. Germline V gene data show CDR1 as WNHNN and CDR2 as SYGVQD (reference sequence). Deletions cut 4 bases from V and 4 bases from J, with 13 bases between.

The rearrangement uses TRBV28 and TRBJ2-5, with a tentative D call TRBD1 (6 bases). Per germline, CDR1 MDHEN and CDR2 SYDVKM. The CDR3 extends over 15 amino acids. Trimming stripped 5 bases from V and 4 bases from J, with 17 bases between. The CDR3 spells CASSPSQQGRETQYF. The CDR3 region has the DNA TGTGCCAGCAGTCCTTCGCAACAGGGCCGAGAGACCCAGTACTTC.

J is TRBJ2-3 and V is TRBV3-1 (or the pseudogene TRBV3-2), with 9 bases fitting TRBD1. The V segment lost 0 bases and the J segment 6 bases; nucleotides outside the gene matches: 4. The CDR3 is 15 residues long. The germline V gene has CDR1 LGHDT and CDR2 YNNKEL (reference sequence). CDR3 amino acids: CASSQEGTGLDTQYF. The CDR3 coding sequence is TGTGCCAGCAGCCAAGAGGGGACAGGGCTCGATACGCAGTATTTT.

J is TRBJ2-6 and V is TRBV28; no firm D call. Deletions cut 5 bases from V and 4 bases from J, with 12 bases between. The CDR3 contains 15 residues. Looked up from germline, CDR1 is MDHEN and CDR2 is SYDVKM. CDR3 in DNA: TGTGCCAGCAGTAAGGGATCGTGGGGGGCCAACGTCCTGACTTTC. It is translated as CASSKGSWGANVLTF.

This clone was seen once. The chain carries TRBV14 and TRBJ2-3; D is uncertain. With 2 bases removed from V and 4 bases from J, the gap between germline ends came to 4 bases. Germline CDR1 reads SGHDN; CDR2 reads FVKESK. The CDR3 extends over 12 amino acids. Here the CDR3 DNA reads TGTGCCAGCAGCCAATCAGCAGATACGCAGTATTTT. Its protein is CASSQSADTQYF.

This sequence joins TRBV5-5 and TRBJ2-7; 9 bases match TRBD1. Germline-derived CDR1 and CDR2 are SGHKS and YYEKEE (reference sequence). The ends lost 5 bases at V and 7 bases at J; junction bases unmatched: 10. This CDR3 spans 14 amino acids. CDR3 sequence reads: CASSPTGGVGEQYF. DNA for the CDR3: TGTGCCAGCAGTCCGACAGGGGGTGTAGGGGAGCAGTACTTC.

The V and J genes are TRBV14 and TRBJ2-1; 13 positions match TRBD2. V trimming: 4 bases; J trimming: 8 bases; junction bases outside the gene matches: 11. The CDR3 runs 17 residues. CDR1 and CDR2 (germline): SGHDN, FVKESK. The CDR3, as DNA: TGTGCCAGCAGCCTACTACTCGGACTAGCGGGAGAGGATGAGCAGTTCTTC. It codes for CASSLLLGLAGEDEQFF.

The V and J genes are TRBV4-3 and TRBJ2-7; possibly TRBD2 for D (5 bases). CDR3 length equals 15 residues. Per germline, CDR1 LGHNA and CDR2 YSLEER. The V and J ends lost 3 bases and 0 bases respectively, with 12 bases between them. The CDR3 region has the DNA TGCGCCAGCAGCCAGGAAATGGGGAGCTCCTACGAGCAGTACTTC. The encoded protein is CASSQEMGSSYEQYF.

The J gene is TRBJ2-1, the V gene TRBV29-1; TRBD2 matches at 13 bases. The CDR3 extends over 14 amino acids. V gave up 4 bases and J gave up 8 bases; unmatched junction bases: 5. The V gene's germline CDR1 is SQVTM and CDR2 ANQGSEA. The CDR3 nucleotides read TGCAGCGTTGTGGGGACTAGCGGGAAGGATGAGCAGTTCTTC. Translating it yields CSVVGTSGKDEQFF.

This clone has only one observation. V is TRBV7-9 and J is TRBJ2-1; 12 nucleotides line up with TRBD2. V trimming: 3 bases; J trimming: 0 bases; junction bases outside the gene matches: 3. CDR1 and CDR2 from the germline V gene are SEHNR and FQNEAQ (reference sequence). The CDR3 runs 17 residues. CDR3 nucleotide sequence: TGTGCCAGCAGCTTGGCGACTAGCGGGAGCTCCTACAATGAGCAGTTCTTC. This gives the protein CASSLATSGSSYNEQFF.

This rearrangement joins TRBV30 to TRBJ1-5; no clear D gene. Trimming took off 1 base at V and 6 bases at J, with 10 bases between the two ends. This CDR3 comprises 13 residues. The germline V gene encodes CDR1 GTSNPN and CDR2 SVGIG (reference sequence). The CDR3 region is CAWSAHYAQPQHF. The CDR3 nucleotides read TGTGCCTGGAGTGCTCATTATGCTCAGCCCCAGCATTTT.

The chain recombines TRBV7-9 with TRBJ2-2; D is uncertain. The CDR3 length is 15 residues. The germline V gene encodes CDR1 SEHNR and CDR2 FQNEAQ (reference sequence). V was cut by 3 bases and J by 1 base, with 9 bases left in between. CDR3 bases: TGTGCCAGCAGCTTCGTGGTGGAGAACACCGGGGAGCTGTTTTTT. Translated: CASSFVVENTGELFF.

The chain has TRBV29-1 and TRBJ1-2, with D maybe TRBD1 (6 bases). Trimming cost V 8 bases and J 4 bases, with 20 bases left between them. In germline, CDR1 is SQVTM, CDR2 ANQGSEA. The CDR3 has 14 residues. CDR3 sequence reads: CSLERPTGVYGYTF. The DNA for the CDR3 is TGCAGCCTAGAACGCCCGACAGGAGTCTATGGCTACACCTTC.

The chain has TRBV29-1 and TRBJ2-7; D not resolved. The V and J ends lost 3 bases and 3 bases respectively, with 18 bases between them. This CDR3 is built from 15 residues. Germline CDR1 is SQVTM and CDR2 is ANQGSEA. The CDR3 region is CSVEAHSPSGYEQYF. In DNA form, the CDR3 reads TGCAGCGTTGAGGCCCATAGCCCTAGTGGCTACGAGCAGTACTTC.

This clone has only a few counts. This chain joins TRBV10-3 and TRBJ2-1, with 7 bases identical to TRBD2. Germline CDR1 and CDR2: ENHRY and SYGVKD. J lost 10 bases, V lost 7 bases, and 4 bases had no gene match. This CDR3 has 11 residues. CDR3 residues: CAITGGEEQFF. CDR3 DNA: TGTGCCATCACGGGGGGAGAAGAGCAGTTCTTC.

The gene calls are TRBV18 and TRBJ2-1; D perhaps matches TRBD2 (5 bases). The germline gives CDR1 KGHSH, CDR2 LQKENI. V lost 1 base and J lost 7, with 11 bases in between. The CDR3 is 14 residues long. The CDR3 here is CASSPQVGANEQFF. The CDR3, as DNA: TGTGCCAGCTCACCACAAGTGGGAGCAAATGAGCAGTTCTTC. Filled out from reference TRBV18 and TRBJ2-1, the complete variable domain reads NAGVMQNPRHLVRRRGQEARLRCSPMKGHSHVYWYRQLPEEGLKFMVYLQKENIIDESGMPKERFSAEFPKEGPSILRIQQVVRGDSAAYFCASSPQVGANEQFFGPGTRLTVL.

The chain uses TRBV5-4 and TRBJ1-4, with 9 bases that match TRBD1. Trimming removed 4 bases from V and 1 base from J; junction bases left unmatched: 11. This CDR3 region has 18 residues. Germline V gene lookup returns CDR1 SGHNT and CDR2 YYREEE (reference sequence). The CDR3 sequence: CASSPSHRGRETNEKLFF. In DNA form, the CDR3 reads TGTGCCAGCAGCCCGAGCCACAGGGGGCGGGAAACTAATGAAAAACTGTTTTTT.

This chain connects TRBV6-5 to TRBJ2-2; D unresolved. The length of the CDR3 is 14 residues. Trimming shortened V by 4 bases and J by 3 bases, and 9 bases separated the two germline ends. Per germline, CDR1 MNHEY and CDR2 SVGAGI. Here the CDR3 DNA reads TGTGCCAGCAGTTTCGGGTCCCACACCGGGGAGCTGTTTTTT. This gives the protein CASSFGSHTGELFF.

The V and J genes are TRBV5-6 and TRBJ2-5; no clear D. CDR3 length equals 13 residues. Trimming pared 4 bases from V and 3 bases from J, leaving 10 bases between. CDR1 and CDR2 from the germline V gene are SGHDT and YYEEEE. The CDR3: CASSKKAEETQYF. CDR3 bases: TGTGCCAGCAGCAAAAAGGCGGAAGAGACCCAGTACTTC.

This sequence joins TRBV18 and TRBJ1-4, with D possibly TRBD1 on 6 matching bases. V shed 3 bases and J shed 6 bases, with 11 bases lying between them. The germline V gene encodes CDR1 KGHSH and CDR2 LQKENI. The CDR3 sequence is 14 residues long. In DNA form, the CDR3 reads TGTGCCAGCTCACCGACGAACAGGGATGAAAAACTGTTTTTT. It translates to CASSPTNRDEKLFF.

The chain combines TRBV2 with TRBJ2-7; D is uncertain. Trimming took 4 bases from V and 4 from J, leaving 17 bases between them. Germline V gives CDR1 SNHLY, CDR2 FYNNEI. CDR3 length: 15 residues. The CDR3 spells CASSGSERTRYEQYF. For the CDR3, the DNA is TGTGCCAGCAGTGGTTCGGAGCGAACAAGGTACGAGCAGTACTTC. The variable domain in full, completed from reference TRBV2 and TRBJ2-7, reads EPEVTQTPSHQVTQMGQEVILRCVPISNHLYFYWYRQILGQKVEFLVSFYNNEISEKSEIFDDQFSVERPDGSNFTLKIRSTKLEDSAMYFCASSGSERTRYEQYFGPGTRLTVT.

V and J are TRBV10-3 and TRBJ1-3; tentative D call: TRBD1 (6 bases). CDR3 length: 16 amino acids. V was cut by 0 bases and J by 3 bases, with 12 bases left in between. The germline V gene encodes CDR1 ENHRY and CDR2 SYGVKD. The CDR3 DNA reads as TGTGCCATCAGTGAGTCGATGGGGGCGCTTGGAAACACCATATATTTT. Translated, it gives CAISESMGALGNTIYF.

The chain is built from TRBV5-1 and TRBJ2-1; the D gene is possibly TRBD1 (6 bases). With 0 bases removed from V and 6 bases from J, the gap between germline ends came to 13 bases. The CDR3 runs 15 residues. Germline assignment: CDR1 SGHRS and CDR2 YFSETQ. CDR3 bases: TGCGCCAGCAGCTTGGCCGAGACAGGAGGCAATGAGCAGTTCTTC. Its translation: CASSLAETGGNEQFF.

This rearrangement joins TRBV9 to TRBJ1-1; possibly TRBD1 for D (6 bases). V lost 3 bases and J 4 bases, leaving 19 bases between the germline ends. The CDR3 has 16 residues. Germline CDR1 SGDLS, CDR2 YYNGEE. The DNA of the CDR3 is TGTGCCAGCAGCGCGGGAGGGGGAGATGTGGTCACTGAAGCTTTCTTT. Translating it yields CASSAGGGDVVTEAFF.

V gene TRBV5-1 combines with J gene TRBJ2-3; D is uncertain. CDR3 size: 11 residues. Germline CDR1 reads SGHRS; CDR2 reads YFSETQ. The germline V and J ends were trimmed by 6 bases and 6 bases, with 8 bases remaining between them. CDR3 nucleotides: TGCGCCAGCATCCTGGGGGATACGCAGTATTTT. Its protein is CASILGDTQYF.

The rearrangement uses TRBV4-3 and TRBJ2-7; D remains unclear. The CDR3 extends over 13 amino acids. Trimming removed 0 bases from V and 3 bases from J, with 6 bases in between. Germline V gives CDR1 LGHNA, CDR2 YSLEER. Here the CDR3 DNA reads TGCGCCAGCAGCCAAGAGTACGGCTACGAGCAGTACTTC. As protein: CASSQEYGYEQYF.

V is TRBV10-3 and J is TRBJ1-5; a possible D gene is TRBD1 (5 bases). V lost 2 bases to trimming and J lost 5 bases, with 10 bases between them. Looked up from germline, CDR1 is ENHRY and CDR2 is SYGVKD. The CDR3 runs to 14 residues. The CDR3 here is CAISEKDIDQPQHF. As DNA, the CDR3 is TGTGCCATCAGTGAGAAGGACATTGATCAGCCCCAGCATTTT.

V usage is TRBV2 and J usage is TRBJ2-1, with 11 bases lining up with TRBD1. The CDR3 is 14 amino acids. The germline CDR1 and CDR2 sequences are SNHLY and FYNNEI. V was clipped by 8 bases and J by 7 bases; unmatched bases: 7. The CDR3 here is CASGRGQGVNEQFF. The DNA of the CDR3 is TGTGCCAGCGGGCGGGGACAGGGGGTGAATGAGCAGTTCTTC. Variable domain in full (rest from reference TRBV2 and TRBJ2-1): EPEVTQTPSHQVTQMGQEVILRCVPISNHLYFYWYRQILGQKVEFLVSFYNNEISEKSEIFDDQFSVERPDGSNFTLKIRSTKLEDSAMYFCASGRGQGVNEQFFGPGTRLTVL.

The rearrangement links TRBV28 to TRBJ1-1; unclear D gene. The V end lost 6 bases, the J end lost 0 bases, and 8 bases lay between the germline ends. The germline CDR1 and CDR2 sequences are MDHEN and SYDVKM. The CDR3 loop spans 13 amino acids. CDR3 loop: CASSPTVNTEAFF. CDR3 DNA: TGTGCCAGCAGCCCTACTGTGAACACTGAAGCTTTCTTT.

The genes are TRBV28 and TRBJ2-2; tentatively, D is TRBD1 (8 bases). The germline V gene has CDR1 MDHEN and CDR2 SYDVKM. This CDR3 region has 18 residues. Deletions cut 4 bases from V and 7 bases from J, with 25 bases between. Here the CDR3 DNA reads TGTGCCAGCAGTTCATGGCAGGGGGCGAAGCGGGAAGACGGGGAGCTGTTTTTT. Translation: CASSSWQGAKREDGELFF.